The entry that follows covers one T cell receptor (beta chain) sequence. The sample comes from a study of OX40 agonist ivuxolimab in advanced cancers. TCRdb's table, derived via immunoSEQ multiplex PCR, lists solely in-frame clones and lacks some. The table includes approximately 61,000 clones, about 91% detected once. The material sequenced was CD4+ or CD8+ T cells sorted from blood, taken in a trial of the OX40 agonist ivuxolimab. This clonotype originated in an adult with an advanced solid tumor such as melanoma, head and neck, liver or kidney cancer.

In nucleotides, the CDR3 is TGCGCCAGCAGCCAAGATTCGGCAGGGAGGAAGTCCATTGAGCAGTTCTTC. Protein: CASSQDSAGRKSIEQFF. The chain uses TRBV4-3 and TRBJ2-1; TRBD2 is a possible D gene (6 bases). Germline V lookup: CDR1 LGHNA, CDR2 YSLEER. The V end was cut by 0 bases, the J end by 9 bases, with 21 bases between. This CDR3 region has 17 residues.